The source of this T cell receptor beta chain is a study of blood T cell repertoires in COVID-19. Study summary: Whether acute or convalescent, the COVID-19 samples came from the United States, Italy and Spain.

This CDR3 has 15 amino acids. V shed 5 bases and J 4 bases; nucleotides not matched to a gene: 7. The germline V gene has CDR1 SGHTA and CDR2 FQGTGA. Original processing methods: Counts of nucleated cells, estimated from reference gene primer amplification, were obtained. Clones were sequenced by immunoSEQ multiplex PCR, and TCRdb holds only the in-frame ones, with some missing. The V and J calls and clone size come from that table; D and trimming were worked out from the DNA. The sample records 60,000 to 80,000 clones, roughly 90% being singletons. This receptor was taken from a man in his 60s with acute or convalescent COVID-19. The sequenced material came from peripheral blood. This sequence joins TRBV7-3 and TRBJ2-3, with 9 bases fitting TRBD1. CDR3 coding DNA: TGTGCCAGCAGCATCGACAGGGGGTTGGCAGATACGCAGTATTTT. It specifies CASSIDRGLADTQYF.